A selection of T cell receptor beta chains follows, all from one sample in a study of blood T cell repertoires in COVID-19. Some clones are missing from TCRdb's copy, which holds only in-frame ones; the method was immunoSEQ multiplex PCR. The sample holds 130,000 or so clones, 75% to 90% seen once. Sequenced: peripheral blood. The receptor set was obtained from a man aged 50 to 60 with active COVID-19. Each CDR3 is given without its conserved first and last residue.

V,length,J,CDR3
TRBV11-2,13,TRBJ2-5,ASSSLDSFQETQY
TRBV7-2,14,TRBJ2-5,ASSSILAGGGETQY
TRBV7-9,12,TRBJ1-5,ASSSGQGIRPQH
TRBV2,12,TRBJ1-2,ASSSRGLGYGYT
TRBV4-1,15,TRBJ2-5,ASSQALLRGGQETQY
TRBV29-1,12,TRBJ2-7,SVEDRGFKNEQY
TRBV18,14,TRBJ2-3,ASSPLGTGGTDTQY
TRBV3-1/TRBV3-2,13,TRBJ2-5,ASSPTSGGQETQY
TRBV30,13,TRBJ1-5,AWSATGRGVQPQH
TRBV9,14,TRBJ1-6,ASSVDWGQGNSPLH
TRBV21-1,11,TRBJ1-4,ASSKGRAEKLF
TRBV6-2/TRBV6-3,11,TRBJ2-1,ASSYSGAREQF
TRBV19,11,TRBJ1-1,ASGLIVNTEAF
TRBV27,11,TRBJ1-2,ASSFRENYGYT
TRBV7-8,14,TRBJ1-2,ASSFAQGRSNYGYT
TRBV7-9,13,TRBJ2-7,ASTPRWGGLREQY
TRBV7-9,13,TRBJ2-2,ASSYWTGNTGELF
TRBV7-9,15,TRBJ2-5,ASSRIGGTGDGKTQY
TRBV18,11,TRBJ2-3,ASSLNSKDTQY
TRBV15,14,TRBJ2-5,ATSSRTGSKQETQY
TRBV25-1,9,TRBJ2-2,ASTASGELF
TRBV6-5,13,TRBJ2-7,ASSREGQLSYEQY
TRBV5-6,14,TRBJ1-4,ASSFRDGTAREKLF
TRBV6-5,12,TRBJ2-7,ASTRYSKSYEQY
TRBV30,9,TRBJ1-2,AWSGTYGYT
TRBV12-3/TRBV12-4,10,TRBJ2-5,ASRHRVETQY
TRBV5-1,14,TRBJ2-5,ASSLATRGARETQY
TRBV9,15,TRBJ2-5,ASSDGRGVGWQETQY
TRBV15,12,TRBJ1-2,ATSRDMRANGYT
TRBV6-5,13,TRBJ2-7,ASSAFWASSYEQY
TRBV5-1,12,TRBJ1-2,ASSLGGGNYGYT
TRBV30,12,TRBJ1-5,AWSWAGSNQPQH
TRBV23-1,14,TRBJ2-2,ASSLEGGLNTGELF
TRBV11-3,13,TRBJ2-2,ASSSRTANTGELF
TRBV3-1/TRBV3-2,13,TRBJ2-3,ASSSLGEGTDTQY
TRBV11-1,12,TRBJ2-7,ASSSPGGRDEQY
TRBV27,11,TRBJ1-1,ASSEQGTTEAF
TRBV4-2,16,TRBJ2-7,ASSQGEGAGGLSYEQY
TRBV6-5,13,TRBJ1-6,ASRPGTGVDSPLH
TRBV12-3/TRBV12-4,10,TRBJ2-2,ASNRGPGELF
TRBV19,11,TRBJ2-7,ASSIRQANEQY
TRBV7-9,12,TRBJ2-2,ASSSQGISGELF
TRBV6-5,13,TRBJ2-6,ASSPDRSGANVLT
TRBV7-2,12,TRBJ1-2,ASRISGGDYGYT
TRBV5-1,14,TRBJ2-5,ASSQGVASVKETQY
TRBV12-3/TRBV12-4,11,TRBJ2-7,ASSPTGPYEQY
TRBV6-5,13,TRBJ1-4,ASSYSVASGEKLF
TRBV4-3,14,TRBJ1-3,ASSQDGGVPGNTIY
TRBV5-1,13,TRBJ2-1,ASSLTRGGPNEQF
TRBV6-5,10,TRBJ1-2,ASSPGSYGYT
TRBV6-4,12,TRBJ1-1,ASSAEDRATEAF
TRBV29-1,10,TRBJ2-5,SGRTGGETQY
TRBV14,11,TRBJ1-1,ASSQAMNTEAF
TRBV6-5,11,TRBJ1-4,ASRRGYREKLF
TRBV7-8,14,TRBJ2-7,ASSPNRGQSPYEQY
TRBV6-5,13,TRBJ1-5,ASSFREGSNQPQH
TRBV10-3,13,TRBJ1-2,AISTGQGGRYGYT